Each of the 3 T cell receptor beta chains below was sequenced from the same sample in a study of shared clonotypes between healthy human individuals (TCRdb year 2020). The library was generated by the immunoSEQ multiplex PCR assay. In its TCRdb copy, this immuneACCESS table keeps in-frame sequences only and misses some clones. Where compared with another copy, unresolved V genes explain less than half of these, and the others have no known cause. For this sample the table gives over 700,000 clones, of which over 55% were detected only once. Clones ranked in the top ten supply approximately 2% of the sample. The sample taken for sequencing was memory CD4+ T cells sorted from blood. The cell subset or site tag for this specimen amounts to: CD45RA-negative fraction. These receptors were taken from a woman aged 25 to 39 in good health.

The chain employs TRBV11-2 and TRBJ2-2; TRBD1 matches 9 bases. CDR3 size: 16 residues. CDR1 SGHAT and CDR2 FQNNGV come from the germline V gene. Trimming at V came to 3 bases and at J to 9 bases, leaving 11 bases not matched to a gene. The CDR3 DNA reads TGTGCCAGCAGCTTGGGACAGGGTCCACACCGTAGGGAGCTGTTTTTT. Residues: CASSLGQGPHRRELFF. The entire variable domain, with the rest obtained from reference TRBV11-2 and TRBJ2-2, is as follows: EAGVAQSPRYKIIEKRQSVAFWCNPISGHATLYWYQQILGQGPKLLIQFQNNGVVDDSQLPKDRFSAERLKGVDSTLKIQPAKLEDSAVYLCASSLGQGPHRRELFFGEGSRLTVL.

The chain links TRBV20-1 to TRBJ2-5; no clear D gene. The end of the DNA aligns better with TRBJ2-7, so the J call may be wrong. Germline V gene data show CDR1 as DFQATT and CDR2 as SNEGSKA (reference sequence). This CDR3 is 11 amino acids long. The CDR3 sequence is CSARKGYEQYF. The CDR3 region has the DNA TGCAGTGCTAGAAAGGGTTACGAGCAGTACTTC.

This clone was detected once. The genes are TRBV28 and TRBJ2-1; TRBD2 is a possible D gene (5 bases). The CDR3 runs to 11 residues. Between the trimmed V and J ends, which lost 6 bases and 10 bases, there was a span of 10 bases. CDR1 is MDHEN, CDR2 SYDVKM, per germline. The CDR3 protein is CASSGLREQFF. In DNA, the CDR3 is TGTGCCAGCAGCGGACTGAGAGAGCAGTTCTTC.